This T cell receptor beta chain emerged from a study of shared clonotypes between healthy human individuals. The CDR3 loop spans 13 amino acids. In germline, CDR1 is MNHEY, CDR2 SVGAGI. V lost 0 bases, J lost 8 bases, and 10 bases lay in between. How the authors handled the data: Filtering differed because ImmunoSEQ produced junction-only sequences that carried no quality scores. This table comes from immunoSEQ multiplex PCR, and its TCRdb copy is limited to in-frame clones, with some not included. The V and J calls and clone size were taken over from that table, and D and trimming were inferred from the DNA. The sample holds 600,000 to 750,000 clones, less than 95% seen once. Together with CD45RO+ cells, CCR7-negative CD45RA+ TemRA cells were included in CD8 memory.

This TCR derives from a man between 18 and 35 years old in good health. Some clones in this sample may be carry-over from other donors' samples. Input material: memory CD8+ T cells from PBMCs. Subset defined: CD45RO+ cells pooled with CCR7-negative TemRA cells. The chain carries TRBV6-5 and TRBJ1-1; D gene unclear. CDR3 sequence (DNA): TGTGCCAGCAGTTACTCGAGATTTACCGAAGCTTTCTTT. Translating gives CASSYSRFTEAFF.